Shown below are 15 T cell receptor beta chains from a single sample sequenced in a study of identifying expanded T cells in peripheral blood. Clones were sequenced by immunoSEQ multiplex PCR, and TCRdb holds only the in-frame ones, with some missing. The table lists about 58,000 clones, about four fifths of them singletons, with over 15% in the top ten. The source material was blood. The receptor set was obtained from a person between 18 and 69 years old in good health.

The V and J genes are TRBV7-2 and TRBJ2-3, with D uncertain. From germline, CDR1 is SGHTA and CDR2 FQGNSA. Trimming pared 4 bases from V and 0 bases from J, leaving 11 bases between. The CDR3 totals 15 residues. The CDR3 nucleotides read TGTGCCAGCAGCTCCCAAAGTTATAGCACAGATACGCAGTATTTT. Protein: CASSSQSYSTDTQYF.

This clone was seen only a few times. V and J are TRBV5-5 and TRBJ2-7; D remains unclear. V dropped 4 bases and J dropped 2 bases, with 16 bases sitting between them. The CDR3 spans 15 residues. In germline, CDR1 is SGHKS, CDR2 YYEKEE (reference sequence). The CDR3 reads CASSPSSRAAYEQYF. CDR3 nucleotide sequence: TGTGCCAGCAGCCCCTCGTCTCGAGCAGCCTACGAGCAGTACTTC.

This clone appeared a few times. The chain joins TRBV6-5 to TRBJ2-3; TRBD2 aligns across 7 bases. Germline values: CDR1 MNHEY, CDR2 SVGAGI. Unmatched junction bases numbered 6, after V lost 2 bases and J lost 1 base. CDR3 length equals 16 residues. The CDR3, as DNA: TGTGCCAGCAGTTACCTCGCAAGCGGGGGCACAGATACGCAGTATTTT. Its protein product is CASSYLASGGTDTQYF.

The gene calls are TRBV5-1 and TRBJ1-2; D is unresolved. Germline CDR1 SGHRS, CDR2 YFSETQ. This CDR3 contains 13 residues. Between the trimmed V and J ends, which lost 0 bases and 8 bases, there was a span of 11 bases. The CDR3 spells CASSLEDGGGYTF. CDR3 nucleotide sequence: TGCGCCAGCAGCTTGGAGGACGGCGGGGGCTACACCTTC.

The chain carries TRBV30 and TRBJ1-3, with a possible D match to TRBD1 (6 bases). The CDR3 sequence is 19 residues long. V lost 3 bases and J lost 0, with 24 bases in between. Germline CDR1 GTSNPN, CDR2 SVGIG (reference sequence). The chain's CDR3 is CAWRNGDIRTLYSGNTIYF. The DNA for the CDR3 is TGTGCCTGGAGAAACGGGGACATTCGGACCCTTTACTCTGGAAACACCATATATTTT.

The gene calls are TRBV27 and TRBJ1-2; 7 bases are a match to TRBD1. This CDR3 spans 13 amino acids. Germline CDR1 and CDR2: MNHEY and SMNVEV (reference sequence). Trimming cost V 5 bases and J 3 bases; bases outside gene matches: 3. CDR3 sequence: CASSRDRYYGYTF. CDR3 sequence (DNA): TGTGCCAGCAGTAGGGACAGATACTATGGCTACACCTTC.

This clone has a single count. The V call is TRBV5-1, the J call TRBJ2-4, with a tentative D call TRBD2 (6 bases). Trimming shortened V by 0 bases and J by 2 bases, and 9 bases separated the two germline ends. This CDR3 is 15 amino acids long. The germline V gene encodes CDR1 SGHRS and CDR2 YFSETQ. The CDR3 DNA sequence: TGCGCCAGCAGCTTGGGGGAGGTATCCAAAAACATTCAGTACTTC. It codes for CASSLGEVSKNIQYF. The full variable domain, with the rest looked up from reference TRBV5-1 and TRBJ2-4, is KAGVTQTPRYLIKTRGQQVTLSCSPISGHRSVSWYQQTPGQGLQFLFEYFSETQRNKGNFPGRFSGRQFSNSRSEMNVSTLELGDSALYLCASSLGEVSKNIQYFGAGTRLSVL.

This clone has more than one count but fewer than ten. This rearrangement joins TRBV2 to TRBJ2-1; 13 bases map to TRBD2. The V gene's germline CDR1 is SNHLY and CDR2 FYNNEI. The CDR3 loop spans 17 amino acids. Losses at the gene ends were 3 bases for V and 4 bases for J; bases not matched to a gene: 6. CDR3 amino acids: CASSEGLAGILYNEQFF. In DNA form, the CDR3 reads TGTGCCAGCAGTGAGGGACTAGCGGGGATTCTATACAATGAGCAGTTCTTC. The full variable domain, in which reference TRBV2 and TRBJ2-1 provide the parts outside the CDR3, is EPEVTQTPSHQVTQMGQEVILRCVPISNHLYFYWYRQILGQKVEFLVSFYNNEISEKSEIFDDQFSVERPDGSNFTLKIRSTKLEDSAMYFCASSEGLAGILYNEQFFGPGTRLTVL.

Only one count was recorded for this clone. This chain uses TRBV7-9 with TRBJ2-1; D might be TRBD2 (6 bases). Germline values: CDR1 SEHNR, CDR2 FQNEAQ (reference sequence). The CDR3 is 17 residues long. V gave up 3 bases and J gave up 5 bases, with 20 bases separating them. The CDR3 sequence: CASSFNGISGYNNEQFF. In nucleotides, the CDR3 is TGTGCCAGCAGCTTTAATGGGATAAGCGGGTATAACAATGAGCAGTTCTTC. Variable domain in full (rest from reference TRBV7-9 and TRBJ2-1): DTGVSQNPRHKITKRGQNVTFRCDPISEHNRLYWYRQTLGQGPEFLTYFQNEAQLEKSRLLSDRFSAERPKGSFSTLEIQRTEQGDSAMYLCASSFNGISGYNNEQFFGPGTRLTVL.

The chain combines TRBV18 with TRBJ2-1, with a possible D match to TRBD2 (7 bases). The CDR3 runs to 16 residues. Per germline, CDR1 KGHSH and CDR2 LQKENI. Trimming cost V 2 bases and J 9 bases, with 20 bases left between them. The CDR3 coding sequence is TGTGCCAGCTCACCAGTCACCCGCGTAGGGGGGGGTGAGCAGTTCTTC. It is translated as CASSPVTRVGGGEQFF.

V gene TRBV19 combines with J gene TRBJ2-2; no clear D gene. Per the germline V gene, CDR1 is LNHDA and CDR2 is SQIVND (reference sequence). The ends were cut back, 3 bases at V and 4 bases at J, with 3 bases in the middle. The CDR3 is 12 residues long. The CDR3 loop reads CASSIGTGELFF. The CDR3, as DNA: TGTGCCAGTAGTATTGGCACCGGGGAGCTGTTTTTT.

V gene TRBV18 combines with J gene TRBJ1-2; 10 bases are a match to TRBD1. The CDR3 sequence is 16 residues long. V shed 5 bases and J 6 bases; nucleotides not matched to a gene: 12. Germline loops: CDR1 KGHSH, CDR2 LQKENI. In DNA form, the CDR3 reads TGTGCCAGCTCATCTACCGGGACAGGGGCCCAGGATGGCTACACCTTC. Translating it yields CASSSTGTGAQDGYTF.

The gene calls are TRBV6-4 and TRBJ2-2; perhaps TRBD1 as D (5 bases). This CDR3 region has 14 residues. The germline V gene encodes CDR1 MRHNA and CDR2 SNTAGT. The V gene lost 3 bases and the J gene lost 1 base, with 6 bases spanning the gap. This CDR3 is CASSERGNTGELFF. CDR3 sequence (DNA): TGTGCCAGCAGTGAAAGGGGGAACACCGGGGAGCTGTTTTTT.

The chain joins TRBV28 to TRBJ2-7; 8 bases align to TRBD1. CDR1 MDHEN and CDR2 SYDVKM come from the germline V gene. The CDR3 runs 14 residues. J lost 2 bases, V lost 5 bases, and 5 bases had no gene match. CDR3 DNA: TGTGCCAGCAGTCCAGGGGGCGCTGCCTACGAGCAGTACTTC. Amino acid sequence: CASSPGGAAYEQYF.

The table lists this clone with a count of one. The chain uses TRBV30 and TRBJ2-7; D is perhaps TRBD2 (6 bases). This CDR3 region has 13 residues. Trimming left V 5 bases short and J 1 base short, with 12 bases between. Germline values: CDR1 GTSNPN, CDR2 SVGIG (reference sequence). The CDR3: CAWGGKDSYEQYV. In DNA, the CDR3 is TGTGCCTGGGGGGGGAAGGATTCCTACGAGCAGTACGTC.